The 32 T cell receptor beta chains reported below all come from one sample, sequenced in a study of OX40 agonist ivuxolimab in advanced cancers. Using immunoSEQ multiplex PCR, the repertoire was profiled, and TCRdb retains in-frame clones only, with some absent. The sample lists fewer than 100,000 clones, around nine tenths occurring once. The sample in question was CD4+ or CD8+ T cells sorted from blood, obtained in a trial of the OX40 agonist ivuxolimab. The origin of the receptors is an adult with an advanced solid tumor such as melanoma, head and neck, liver or kidney cancer.

The rearrangement joins TRBV29-1 to TRBJ1-2; D ambiguous. The V end lost 5 bases, the J end lost 3 bases, and 13 bases lay between the germline ends. This CDR3 has 13 amino acids. The V gene's germline CDR1 is SQVTM and CDR2 ANQGSEA. The CDR3, as DNA: TGCAGCGTTCTCCTGGTGACGGACTATGGCTACACCTTC. It codes for CSVLLVTDYGYTF.

The rearrangement joins TRBV5-6 to TRBJ2-6; 7 bases align to TRBD1. J gave up 0 bases and V 5 bases, and 11 bases lay outside the gene matches. The CDR3 sequence is 18 residues long. Germline assignment: CDR1 SGHDT and CDR2 YYEEEE. The CDR3 DNA sequence: TGTGCCAGCAGTTGGGACAGCCTACCACTCTCTGGGGCCAACGTCCTGACTTTC. It yields the protein CASSWDSLPLSGANVLTF.

The V and J genes are TRBV9 and TRBJ2-3, with 13 bases identical to TRBD2. The V and J ends lost 3 bases and 2 bases, in that order; junction bases with no gene match: 12. Germline-derived CDR1 and CDR2 are SGDLS and YYNGEE. This CDR3 comprises 19 residues. The CDR3 DNA sequence: TGTGCCAGCAGCGCTGAGGGGATGGGACTAGCGGGGCTCACAGATACGCAGTATTTT. Protein: CASSAEGMGLAGLTDTQYF.

The chain joins TRBV6-5 to TRBJ1-2; 7 nucleotides match TRBD1. Per the germline V gene, CDR1 is MNHEY and CDR2 is SVGAGI. The trim removed 0 bases at V and 3 bases at J, leaving 1 base unmatched. The length of the CDR3 is 14 residues. The CDR3 sequence: CASSYSQGDYGYTF. CDR3 nucleotide sequence: TGTGCCAGCAGTTACTCTCAGGGGGACTATGGCTACACCTTC.

This clone was detected a few times. V is TRBV6-6 and J is TRBJ1-2; TRBD1 might be the D (5 bases). V gave up 7 bases and J gave up 5 bases, with 17 bases separating them. The CDR3 is 14 amino acids. Germline CDR1 reads MNHNY; CDR2 reads SVGAGI (reference sequence). The CDR3 reads CASILDSEGYGYTF. The CDR3 nucleotides read TGTGCCAGCATTCTTGACAGCGAAGGGTATGGCTACACCTTC.

Details on this clone: Within the sample, other DNA sequences also encode this same CDR3. V gene TRBV28 combines with J gene TRBJ1-1; D is unresolved. The germline V and J ends were trimmed by 2 bases and 1 base, with 2 bases remaining between them. Germline V gene lookup returns CDR1 MDHEN and CDR2 SYDVKM. CDR3 length equals 12 residues. The CDR3 region is CASSLGNTEAFF. As DNA, the CDR3 is TGTGCCAGCAGTTTAGGGAACACTGAAGCTTTCTTT.

This chain links TRBV7-2 with TRBJ1-5; D remains unclear. Between the trimmed V and J ends, which lost 7 bases and 4 bases, there was a span of 14 bases. The CDR3 runs 14 residues. Per the germline V gene, CDR1 is SGHTA and CDR2 is FQGNSA. The CDR3 sequence is CASTRGVANQPQHF. The CDR3 region has the DNA TGTGCCAGCACCCGTGGGGTGGCAAATCAGCCCCAGCATTTT. The full variable domain, rest sourced from reference TRBV7-2 and TRBJ1-5, is GAGVSQSPSNKVTEKGKDVELRCDPISGHTALYWYRQSLGQGLEFLIYFQGNSAPDKSGLPSDRFSAERTGGSVSTLTIQRTQQEDSAVYLCASTRGVANQPQHFGDGTRLSIL.

V gene TRBV5-4 combines with J gene TRBJ2-3, with TRBD2 identical over 11 bases. Germline assignment: CDR1 SGHNT and CDR2 YYREEE (reference sequence). The CDR3 covers 16 residues. Unmatched junction bases numbered 8, after V lost 4 bases and J lost 4 bases. In DNA form, the CDR3 reads TGTGCCAGCAGCGATCTTAGCGGGGGGGCCGCAGATACGCAGTATTTT. This translates into CASSDLSGGAADTQYF.

V and J are TRBV7-2 and TRBJ2-7; a weak D match, TRBD1 (6 bases). This CDR3 has 13 amino acids. Germline V lookup: CDR1 SGHTA, CDR2 FQGNSA. Trimming shortened V by 6 bases and J by 7 bases, and 16 bases separated the two germline ends. CDR3 region: CASSQRGTWEQYF. CDR3 DNA: TGTGCCAGCAGTCAGAGGGGGACGTGGGAGCAGTACTTC.

V gene TRBV28 combines with J gene TRBJ1-5, with TRBD1 as a possible D gene (6 bases). Per germline, CDR1 MDHEN and CDR2 SYDVKM. Trimming stripped 10 bases from V and 0 bases from J, with 16 bases between. The CDR3 runs 15 residues. The CDR3 here is CATTDGTNSNQPQHF. Written as DNA, the CDR3 is TGTGCCACCACAGACGGGACAAATAGCAATCAGCCCCAGCATTTT.

This sequence joins TRBV5-6 and TRBJ2-3, with 8 bases lining up with TRBD1. In germline, CDR1 is SGHDT, CDR2 YYEEEE. J was trimmed by 6 bases and V by 4 bases; bases with no gene match: 10. This CDR3 region has 15 residues. This CDR3 reads CASSLDRTGFDTQYF. The DNA for the CDR3 is TGTGCCAGCAGCCTGGATAGGACAGGGTTCGATACGCAGTATTTT.

The chain recombines TRBV7-8 with TRBJ2-1; a possible D gene is TRBD1 (6 bases). The CDR3 totals 13 residues. Trimming left V 3 bases short and J 5 bases short, with 8 bases between. Germline CDR1 reads SGHVS; CDR2 reads FQNEAQ. CDR3 region: CASSFNRDNEQFF. The DNA of the CDR3 is TGTGCCAGCAGCTTCAACAGGGACAATGAGCAGTTCTTC.

V gene TRBV5-1 combines with J gene TRBJ2-5, with D possibly being TRBD2 (7 bases). Trimming pared 4 bases from V and 3 bases from J, leaving 16 bases between. The CDR3 totals 15 residues. Looked up from germline, CDR1 is SGHRS and CDR2 is YFSETQ. Here the CDR3 DNA reads TGCGCCAGCAGCCCCAGTGGGGGGGCCGAAGAGACCCAGTACTTC. This encodes CASSPSGGAEETQYF. The variable domain in full, completed from reference TRBV5-1 and TRBJ2-5, reads KAGVTQTPRYLIKTRGQQVTLSCSPISGHRSVSWYQQTPGQGLQFLFEYFSETQRNKGNFPGRFSGRQFSNSRSEMNVSTLELGDSALYLCASSPSGGAEETQYFGPGTRLLVL.

This rearrangement joins TRBV6-5 to TRBJ2-1; either TRBD1 or TRBD2 may fit D (7 bases each). The germline V gene encodes CDR1 MNHEY and CDR2 SVGAGI. The CDR3 covers 11 residues. CDR3 region: CAGRGRNEQFF. As DNA, the CDR3 is TGTGCGGGGAGGGGGCGGAATGAGCAGTTCTTC.

This chain uses TRBV9 with TRBJ1-3; no reliable D call. V lost 3 bases and J 0 bases, leaving 10 bases between the germline ends. This CDR3 has 15 residues. Per germline, CDR1 SGDLS and CDR2 YYNGEE. In DNA, the CDR3 is TGTGCCAGCAGCGCAAGTGGGAGCTCTGGAAACACCATATATTTT. Its translation: CASSASGSSGNTIYF.

The rearrangement links TRBV12-5 to TRBJ1-4; D remains unclear. Trimming took 2 bases from V and 7 from J, leaving 8 bases between them. The CDR3 loop spans 13 amino acids. From germline, CDR1 is LGHNT and CDR2 FRNRAP. DNA for the CDR3: TGTGCTAGTGGTTTGTTACCACCTGAAAAACTGTTTTTT. Translated: CASGLLPPEKLFF.

With respect to this clone: Its ends do not fully match the called genes, so a read error is possible. This same CDR3 is encoded by further DNA sequences in the sample. The chain joins TRBV5-1 to TRBJ1-4; TRBD1 is a possible D gene (6 bases). CDR3 length equals 14 residues. From germline, CDR1 is SGHRS and CDR2 YFSETQ. This CDR3 reads CASSITGRDEKLFF. The CDR3 nucleotides are TGCGCCAGCAGCATTACAGGGAGGGATGAAAAACTGTTTTTC.

The chain recombines TRBV7-6 with TRBJ1-1; 8 bases align to TRBD1. Germline V gives CDR1 SGHVS, CDR2 FNYEAQ. The CDR3 spans 13 residues. V was pared by 5 bases and J by 4 bases, with 3 bases of the junction left unmatched. The CDR3 DNA is TGTGCCAGCAGCCCACAGGGGGGCACTGAAGCTTTCTTT. The encoded protein is CASSPQGGTEAFF.

The chain has TRBV10-3 and TRBJ2-1, with 7 bases that match TRBD2. This CDR3 is 13 amino acids long. Germline V gene sequence: CDR1 ENHRY, CDR2 SYGVKD. The CDR3, as DNA: TGTGCTTCCTCCGCTGGGTGGGAGGGTGAGCAGTTCTTC. It codes for CASSAGWEGEQFF.

J is TRBJ2-2 and V is TRBV5-1; 11 bases agree with TRBD1. Germline V gene lookup returns CDR1 SGHRS and CDR2 YFSETQ. The CDR3 totals 16 residues. V shed 4 bases and J 7 bases; nucleotides not matched to a gene: 9. The CDR3 bases are TGCGCCAGCAGCATCGCCCCGGGACAGGGGGGCGGGGAGCTGTTTTTT. It yields the protein CASSIAPGQGGGELFF.

Comments on this clone: An end of the junction differs from the germline gene, which may be a read error. This sequence joins TRBV4-1 and TRBJ1-6; 8 positions agree with TRBD1. The CDR3 is made up of 15 amino acids. The germline V gene encodes CDR1 MGHRA and CDR2 YSYEKL. The CDR3 reads CASSQLDRDNSPLHF. The CDR3 nucleotides are TGTGCCAGCAGCCAGTTGGACAGGGATAATTCACCCCTCCACTTT.

The chain uses TRBV5-1 and TRBJ2-3; either TRBD1 or TRBD2 may supply D (5 bases each). The CDR3 consists of 14 residues. Germline V gives CDR1 SGHRS, CDR2 YFSETQ. The V end lost 6 bases, the J end lost 2 bases, and 13 bases lay between the germline ends. CDR3 DNA: TGCGCCAGCAAGGGGAGAACCTCCACAGATACGCAGTATTTT. Its translation is CASKGRTSTDTQYF. Variable domain in full (rest from reference TRBV5-1 and TRBJ2-3): KAGVTQTPRYLIKTRGQQVTLSCSPISGHRSVSWYQQTPGQGLQFLFEYFSETQRNKGNFPGRFSGRQFSNSRSEMNVSTLELGDSALYLCASKGRTSTDTQYFGPGTRLTVL.

This clone appeared once. The CDR3, as DNA: TGCGCCAGCAGTTACGCTCTGGGAACAGATACGCAGTATTTT. This translates into CASSYALGTDTQYF. This chain uses TRBV5-1 with TRBJ2-3, with no clear D. The CDR3 totals 14 residues. The V and J ends lost 5 bases and 3 bases respectively, with 13 bases between them. Per germline, CDR1 SGHRS and CDR2 YFSETQ.

J is TRBJ1-5 and V is TRBV27, with 8 bases matching TRBD1. J was trimmed by 4 bases and V by 5 bases; bases with no gene match: 13. This CDR3 region has 17 residues. Germline V gives CDR1 MNHEY, CDR2 SMNVEV (reference sequence). CDR3 sequence reads: CASSITGGTFLNQPQHF. CDR3 DNA: TGTGCCAGCAGTATAACAGGGGGGACTTTTCTTAATCAGCCCCAGCATTTT.

V and J are TRBV5-4 and TRBJ2-7; D remains ambiguous. The germline V and J ends were trimmed by 0 bases and 4 bases, with 5 bases remaining between them. The CDR3 runs to 12 residues. Germline V gives CDR1 SGHNT, CDR2 YYREEE (reference sequence). The CDR3 reads CASSLDGYEQYF. DNA for the CDR3: TGTGCCAGCAGCTTGGATGGTTACGAGCAGTACTTC.

This clone occurred a few times. This chain connects TRBV19 to TRBJ2-6; 9 nucleotides agree with TRBD1. The CDR3 sequence is 15 residues long. The trim removed 9 bases at V and 2 bases at J, leaving 5 bases unmatched. Per the germline V gene, CDR1 is LNHDA and CDR2 is SQIVND (reference sequence). CDR3 protein: CASDRGYTGANVLTF. As DNA, the CDR3 is TGTGCCAGCGACAGGGGGTACACTGGGGCCAACGTCCTGACTTTC.

The chain combines TRBV28 with TRBJ1-4, with D possibly matching TRBD1 (6 bases). The CDR3 is made up of 14 amino acids. The germline gives CDR1 MDHEN, CDR2 SYDVKM. V lost 2 bases and J lost 7, with 11 bases in between. In nucleotides, the CDR3 is TGTGCCAGCAGTTTAATACAGGGAGGTGAAAAACTGTTTTTT. Translation: CASSLIQGGEKLFF.

In its sample, this clone was seen once. V gene TRBV6-6 combines with J gene TRBJ1-1; 9 bases are a match to TRBD1. Germline CDR1 is MNHNY and CDR2 is SVGAGI (reference sequence). V gave up 2 bases and J gave up 4 bases; unmatched junction bases: 5. CDR3 length: 15 residues. CDR3 sequence reads: CASSYPQGAGTEAFF. Here the CDR3 DNA reads TGTGCCAGCAGTTACCCACAGGGGGCTGGCACTGAAGCTTTCTTT.

The CDR3 is CASSFTYLGEKLFF. The DNA of the CDR3 is TGTGCCAGCAGCTTTACCTATTTGGGTGAAAAACTGTTTTTT. This rearrangement joins TRBV5-8 to TRBJ1-4; D gene ambiguous. The CDR3 runs to 14 residues. In germline, CDR1 is SGHTS, CDR2 YDEGEE. With 2 bases removed from V and 7 bases from J, the gap between germline ends came to 12 bases.

This clone was seen once. This chain uses TRBV7-2 with TRBJ2-6; D is uncertain. CDR1 is SGHTA, CDR2 FQGNSA, per germline. The CDR3 runs 14 residues. The V end lost 5 bases, the J end lost 2 bases, and 7 bases lay between the germline ends. In DNA, the CDR3 is TGTGCCAGCAGCCGTAGGGCTGGGGCCAACGTCCTGACTTTC. Amino acids: CASSRRAGANVLTF.

This clone was counted a single time. The chain is built from TRBV29-1 and TRBJ1-2; D is uncertain. V dropped 3 bases and J dropped 6 bases, with 8 bases sitting between them. The CDR3 is 11 amino acids. CDR1 SQVTM and CDR2 ANQGSEA come from the germline V gene. The CDR3 DNA reads as TGCAGCGTTGAGGGCAAGGATGGCTACACCTTC. This translates into CSVEGKDGYTF.

This clone was seen only once. The chain has TRBV5-4 and TRBJ2-5; D may correspond to TRBD1 or TRBD2 (7 bases each). CDR3 length equals 15 residues. V shed 0 bases and J shed 8 bases, with 17 bases lying between them. In germline, CDR1 is SGHNT, CDR2 YYREEE (reference sequence). CDR3 in amino acids: CASSLGDSGGGTQYF. The CDR3 nucleotides read TGTGCCAGCAGCTTGGGGGACAGCGGCGGGGGAACCCAGTACTTC.